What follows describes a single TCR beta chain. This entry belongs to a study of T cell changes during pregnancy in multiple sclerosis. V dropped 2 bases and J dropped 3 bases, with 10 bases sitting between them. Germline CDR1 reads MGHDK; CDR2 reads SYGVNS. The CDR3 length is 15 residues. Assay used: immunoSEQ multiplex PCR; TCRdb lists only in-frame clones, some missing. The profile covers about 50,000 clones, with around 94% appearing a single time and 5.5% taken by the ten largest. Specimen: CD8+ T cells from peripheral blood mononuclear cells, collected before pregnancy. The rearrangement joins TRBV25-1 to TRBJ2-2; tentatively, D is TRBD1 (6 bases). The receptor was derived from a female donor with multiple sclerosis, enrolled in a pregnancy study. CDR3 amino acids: CASSETDSYTGELFF. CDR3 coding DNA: TGTGCCAGCAGTGAAACGGACAGTTACACCGGGGAGCTGTTTTTT.